This T cell receptor (beta chain) is from a study of blood T cell repertoires in COVID-19. Trimming removed 5 bases from V and 10 bases from J, with 21 bases in between. The CDR3 totals 15 residues. In germline, CDR1 is SEHNR, CDR2 FQNEAQ (reference sequence). Per the original methods: For nucleated cells, counts were estimated from reference gene primer amplification. TCRdb's table, derived via immunoSEQ multiplex PCR, lists solely in-frame clones and lacks some. V and J calls plus clone size are reproduced from that table; the DNA served to infer D and trimming. The table records about 160,000 clones, around 81% of them present only once.

The material sequenced was peripheral blood. This sequence joins TRBV7-9 and TRBJ2-1, with D maybe TRBD1 (6 bases). The source of this sequence is a man aged 70 or older who had recovered from COVID-19. CDR3 in amino acids: CASSPQGGPNREQFF. The CDR3 DNA sequence: TGTGCCAGCAGCCCACAGGGCGGCCCCAATCGCGAGCAGTTCTTC.